This T cell receptor beta chain is drawn from a study of shared clonotypes between healthy human individuals. Study findings and constraints: The sole specimen, blood, was sampled, and tissue repertoires likely differ. What naive subsets generally showed was a larger estimated richness than memory subsets showed.

Only in-frame clones appear in the TCRdb table, and some are missing; sequencing was by immunoSEQ multiplex PCR. The data contain 800,000 to 1,200,000 clones, approximately 80% of them seen just once; the ten biggest clones take up approximately 0.52%. The V gene's germline CDR1 is SGHDT and CDR2 YYEEEE. This CDR3 is built from 13 residues. With 4 bases removed from V and 4 bases from J, the gap between germline ends came to 9 bases. A note on this clone: Its antigen remains unidentified. The sample has other DNA sequences that encode this CDR3 too.

This chain connects TRBV5-6 to TRBJ1-5; D remains unclear. The origin of this receptor is a man aged 18 to 29 in good health. Some clones in this sample may be carry-over from other donors' samples. Sequenced input: memory CD4+ T cells from PBMCs. The subset was: CD45RA-negative fraction. DNA of the CDR3: TGTGCCAGCAGCCTAGACGGGAATCAGCCCCAGCATTTT. As protein: CASSLDGNQPQHF.